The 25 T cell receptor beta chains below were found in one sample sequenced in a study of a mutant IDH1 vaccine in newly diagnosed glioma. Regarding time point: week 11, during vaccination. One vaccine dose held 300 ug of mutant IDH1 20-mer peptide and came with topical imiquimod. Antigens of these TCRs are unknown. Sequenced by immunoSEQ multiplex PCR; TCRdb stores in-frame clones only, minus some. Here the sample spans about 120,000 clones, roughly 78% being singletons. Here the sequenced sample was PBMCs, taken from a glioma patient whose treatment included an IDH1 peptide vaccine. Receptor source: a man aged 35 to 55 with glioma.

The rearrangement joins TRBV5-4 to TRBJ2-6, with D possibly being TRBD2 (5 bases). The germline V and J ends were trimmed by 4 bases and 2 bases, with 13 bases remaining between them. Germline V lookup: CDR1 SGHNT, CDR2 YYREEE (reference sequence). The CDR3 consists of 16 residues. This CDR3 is CASSPATGTGANVLTF. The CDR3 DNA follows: TGTGCCAGCAGCCCAGCAACGGGGACTGGGGCCAACGTCCTGACTTTC.

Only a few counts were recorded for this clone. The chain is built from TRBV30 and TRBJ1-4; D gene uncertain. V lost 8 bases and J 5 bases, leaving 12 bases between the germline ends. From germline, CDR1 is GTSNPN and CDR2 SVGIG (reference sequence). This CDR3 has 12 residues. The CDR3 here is CALRVRNEKLFF. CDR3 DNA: TGTGCCCTCCGGGTCAGAAATGAAAAACTGTTTTTT.

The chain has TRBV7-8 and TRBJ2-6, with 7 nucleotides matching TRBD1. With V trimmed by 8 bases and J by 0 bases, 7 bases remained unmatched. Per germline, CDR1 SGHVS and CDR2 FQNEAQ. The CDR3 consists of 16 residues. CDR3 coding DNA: TGTGCCAGCCGTACAGGGGTTTCCTCTGGGGCCAACGTCCTGACTTTC. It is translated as CASRTGVSSGANVLTF.

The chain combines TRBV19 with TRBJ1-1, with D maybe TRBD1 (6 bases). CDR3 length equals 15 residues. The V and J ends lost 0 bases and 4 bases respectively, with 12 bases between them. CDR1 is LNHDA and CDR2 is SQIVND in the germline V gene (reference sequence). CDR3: CASSIDGGGGTEAFF. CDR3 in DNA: TGTGCCAGTAGTATAGATGGGGGCGGTGGCACTGAAGCTTTCTTT. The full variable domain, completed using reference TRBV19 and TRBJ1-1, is DGGITQSPKYLFRKEGQNVTLSCEQNLNHDAMYWYRQDPGQGLRLIYYSQIVNDFQKGDIAEGYSVSREKKESFPLTVTSAQKNPTAFYLCASSIDGGGGTEAFFGQGTRLTVV.

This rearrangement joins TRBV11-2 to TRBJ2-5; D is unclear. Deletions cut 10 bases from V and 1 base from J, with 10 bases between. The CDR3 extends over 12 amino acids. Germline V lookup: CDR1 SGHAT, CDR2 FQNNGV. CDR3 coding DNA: TGTGCCACAGGACGGTCCCAAGAGACCCAGTACTTC. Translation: CATGRSQETQYF. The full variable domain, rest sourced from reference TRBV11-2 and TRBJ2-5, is EAGVAQSPRYKIIEKRQSVAFWCNPISGHATLYWYQQILGQGPKLLIQFQNNGVVDDSQLPKDRFSAERLKGVDSTLKIQPAKLEDSAVYLCATGRSQETQYFGPGTRLLVL.

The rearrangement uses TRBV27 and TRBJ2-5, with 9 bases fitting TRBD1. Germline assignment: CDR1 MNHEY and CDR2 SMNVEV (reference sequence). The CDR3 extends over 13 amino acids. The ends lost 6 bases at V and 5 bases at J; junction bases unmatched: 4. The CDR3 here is CASRGTGRETQYF. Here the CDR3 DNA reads TGTGCCAGCAGGGGGACAGGGCGGGAGACCCAGTACTTC.

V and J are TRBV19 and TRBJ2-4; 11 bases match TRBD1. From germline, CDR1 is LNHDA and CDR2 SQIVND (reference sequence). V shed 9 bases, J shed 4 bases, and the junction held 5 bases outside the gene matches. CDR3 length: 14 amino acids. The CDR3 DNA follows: TGTGCCAGCACCGGGACAGGGGGGAAAAACATTCAGTACTTC. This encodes CASTGTGGKNIQYF.

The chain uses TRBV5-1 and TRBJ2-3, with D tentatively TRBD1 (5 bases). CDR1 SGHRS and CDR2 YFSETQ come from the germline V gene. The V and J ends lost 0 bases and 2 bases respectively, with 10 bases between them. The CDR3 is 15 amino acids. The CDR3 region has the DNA TGCGCCAGCAGCTTGGCCCTAGGGGACACAGATACGCAGTATTTT. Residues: CASSLALGDTDTQYF.

This chain's CDR3 is CASSDPWNEQYF. Here the CDR3 DNA reads TGTGCCAGCAGTGATCCCTGGAACGAGCAGTACTTC. This chain links TRBV25-1 with TRBJ2-7; D not resolved. CDR1 and CDR2 from the germline V gene are MGHDK and SYGVNS. The V end was cut by 3 bases, the J end by 5 bases, with 8 bases between. The CDR3 is 12 residues long.

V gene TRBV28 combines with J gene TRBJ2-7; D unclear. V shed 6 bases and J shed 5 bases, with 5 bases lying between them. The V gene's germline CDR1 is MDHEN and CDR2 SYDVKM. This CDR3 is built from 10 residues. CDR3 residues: CASRDHEQYF. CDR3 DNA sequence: TGTGCCAGCAGGGATCACGAGCAGTACTTC.

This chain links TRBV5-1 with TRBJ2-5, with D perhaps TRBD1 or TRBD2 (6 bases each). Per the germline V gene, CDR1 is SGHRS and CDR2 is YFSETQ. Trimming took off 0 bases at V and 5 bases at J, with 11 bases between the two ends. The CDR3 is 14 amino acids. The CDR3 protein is CASSLEGGQETQYF. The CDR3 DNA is TGCGCCAGCAGCTTGGAGGGGGGTCAGGAGACCCAGTACTTC.

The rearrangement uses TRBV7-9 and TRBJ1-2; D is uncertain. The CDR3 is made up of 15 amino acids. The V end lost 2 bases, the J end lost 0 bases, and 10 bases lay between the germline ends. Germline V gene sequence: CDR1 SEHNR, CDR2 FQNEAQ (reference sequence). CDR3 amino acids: CASSLQRGANYGYTF. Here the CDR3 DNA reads TGTGCCAGCAGCTTACAGAGAGGAGCTAACTATGGCTACACCTTC.

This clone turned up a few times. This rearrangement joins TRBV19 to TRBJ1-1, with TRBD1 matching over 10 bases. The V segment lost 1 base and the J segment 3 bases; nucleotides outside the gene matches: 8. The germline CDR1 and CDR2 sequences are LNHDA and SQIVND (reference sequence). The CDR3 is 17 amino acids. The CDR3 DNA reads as TGTGCCAGTAGTATAGGGGGACAGGGGAGTAGGGACACTGAAGCTTTCTTT. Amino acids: CASSIGGQGSRDTEAFF.

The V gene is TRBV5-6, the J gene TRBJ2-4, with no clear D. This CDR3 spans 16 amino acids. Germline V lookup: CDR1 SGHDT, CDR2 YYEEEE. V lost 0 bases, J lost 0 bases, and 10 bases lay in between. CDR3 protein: CASSLGYGSAKNIQYF. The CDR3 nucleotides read TGTGCCAGCAGCTTGGGTTACGGGTCAGCCAAAAACATTCAGTACTTC.

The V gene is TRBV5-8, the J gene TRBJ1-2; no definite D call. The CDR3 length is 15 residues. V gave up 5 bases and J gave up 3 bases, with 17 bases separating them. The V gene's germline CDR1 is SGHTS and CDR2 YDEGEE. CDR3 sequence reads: CASRSWVELDYGYTF. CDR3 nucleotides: TGTGCCAGCAGATCATGGGTGGAGTTGGACTATGGCTACACCTTC.

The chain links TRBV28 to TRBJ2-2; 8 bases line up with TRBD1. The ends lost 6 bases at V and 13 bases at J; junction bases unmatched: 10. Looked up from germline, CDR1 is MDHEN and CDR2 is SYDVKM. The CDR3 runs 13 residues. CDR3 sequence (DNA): TGTGCCAGCAGCGGACAGGGCCCTCCTGGGCTGTTTTTT. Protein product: CASSGQGPPGLFF.

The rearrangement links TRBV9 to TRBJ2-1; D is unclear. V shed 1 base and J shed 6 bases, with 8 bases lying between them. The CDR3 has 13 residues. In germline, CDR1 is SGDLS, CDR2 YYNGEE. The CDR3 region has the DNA TGTGCCAGCAGCGTACGGGCCACCAATGAGCAGTTCTTC. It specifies CASSVRATNEQFF.

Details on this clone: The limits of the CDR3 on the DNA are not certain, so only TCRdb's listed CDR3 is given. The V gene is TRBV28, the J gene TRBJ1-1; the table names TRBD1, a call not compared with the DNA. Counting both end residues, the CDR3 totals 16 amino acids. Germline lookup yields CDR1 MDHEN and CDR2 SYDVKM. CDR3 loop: CASSSSLQAHFTEAFF.

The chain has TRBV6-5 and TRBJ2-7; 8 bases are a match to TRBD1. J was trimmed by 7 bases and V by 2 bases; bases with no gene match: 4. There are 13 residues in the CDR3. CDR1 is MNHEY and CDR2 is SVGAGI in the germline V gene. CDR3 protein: CASSYADRAEQYF. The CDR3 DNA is TGTGCCAGCAGTTACGCGGACAGGGCGGAGCAGTACTTC.

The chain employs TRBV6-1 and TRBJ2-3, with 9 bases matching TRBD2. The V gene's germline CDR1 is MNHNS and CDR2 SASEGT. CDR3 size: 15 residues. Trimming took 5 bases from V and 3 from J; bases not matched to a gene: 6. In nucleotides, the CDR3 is TGTGCCAGCAGTACCCAGGGACTAGCAACAGATACGCAGTATTTT. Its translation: CASSTQGLATDTQYF.

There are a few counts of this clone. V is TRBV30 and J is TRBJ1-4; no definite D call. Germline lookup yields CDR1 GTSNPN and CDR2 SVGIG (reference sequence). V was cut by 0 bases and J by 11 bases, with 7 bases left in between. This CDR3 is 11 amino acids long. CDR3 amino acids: CAWSVGGKLFF. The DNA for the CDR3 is TGTGCCTGGAGTGTAGGTGGGAAACTGTTTTTT.

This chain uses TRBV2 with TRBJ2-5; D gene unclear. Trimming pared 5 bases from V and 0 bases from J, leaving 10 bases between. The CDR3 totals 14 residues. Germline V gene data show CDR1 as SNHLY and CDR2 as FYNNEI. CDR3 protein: CASSSRTDQETQYF. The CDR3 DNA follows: TGTGCCAGCAGTTCTCGGACGGACCAAGAGACCCAGTACTTC. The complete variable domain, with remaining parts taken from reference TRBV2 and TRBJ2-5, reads EPEVTQTPSHQVTQMGQEVILRCVPISNHLYFYWYRQILGQKVEFLVSFYNNEISEKSEIFDDQFSVERPDGSNFTLKIRSTKLEDSAMYFCASSSRTDQETQYFGPGTRLLVL.

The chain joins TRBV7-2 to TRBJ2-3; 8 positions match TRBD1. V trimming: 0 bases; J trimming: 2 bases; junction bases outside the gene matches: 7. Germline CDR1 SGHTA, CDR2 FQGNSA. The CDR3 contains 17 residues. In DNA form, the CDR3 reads TGTGCCAGCAGCTTAGCAGGACAGGGTTGGGTCACAGATACGCAGTATTTT. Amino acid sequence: CASSLAGQGWVTDTQYF.

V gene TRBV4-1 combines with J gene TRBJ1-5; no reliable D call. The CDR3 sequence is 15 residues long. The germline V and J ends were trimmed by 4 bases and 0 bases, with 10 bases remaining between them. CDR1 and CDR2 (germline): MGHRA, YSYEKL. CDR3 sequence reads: CASSPRTGSNQPQHF. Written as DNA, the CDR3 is TGCGCCAGCAGCCCGCGCACGGGTAGCAATCAGCCCCAGCATTTT.

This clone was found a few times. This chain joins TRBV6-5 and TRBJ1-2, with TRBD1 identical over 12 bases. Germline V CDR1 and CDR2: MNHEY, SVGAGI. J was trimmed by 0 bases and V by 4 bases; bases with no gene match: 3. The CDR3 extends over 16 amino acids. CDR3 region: CASSLGQGAANYGYTF. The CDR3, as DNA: TGTGCCAGCAGTTTGGGACAGGGGGCAGCTAACTATGGCTACACCTTC.